Sequencing of this T cell receptor (beta chain) was carried out in a study of blood T cell repertoires in COVID-19. Enrollees, about 18 to 95 years old, lived in roughly 24 US areas. Donors were grouped by their self-reported clinical history. The assay was immunoSEQ multiplex PCR, and TCRdb's table has in-frame clones only and misses some. The sample includes roughly 260,000 clones, 75% to 90% of them seen just once. Germline loops: CDR1 SEHNR, CDR2 FQNEAQ (reference sequence). The CDR3 loop spans 11 amino acids. The germline V and J ends were trimmed by 5 bases and 8 bases, with 7 bases remaining between them.

Sequenced sample: PBMCs or T cells enriched from blood (not recorded which). The chain joins TRBV7-9 to TRBJ2-1, with D uncertain. This TCR was sampled from a woman aged 25 to 39 with acute COVID-19. CDR3 coding DNA: TGTGCCAGCAGCCCCATCCATGAGCAGTTCTTC. It specifies CASSPIHEQFF.